Following are 32 T cell receptor beta chains from one sample sequenced in a study of PD-1 blockade in classical Hodgkin lymphoma. TCRdb keeps only in-frame clones here, not all; method: immunoSEQ multiplex PCR. The sample includes approximately 73,000 clones, about 92% of them seen just once. The patients all showed relapse after autologous stem cell transplantation, while their brentuximab vedotin exposure varied. The source material was peripheral blood mononuclear cells (PBMCs), sampled at baseline. These receptors came from a human donor with classical Hodgkin lymphoma.

V gene TRBV19 combines with J gene TRBJ2-1; D is tentatively TRBD1 or TRBD2 (6 bases each). Germline V gene sequence: CDR1 LNHDA, CDR2 SQIVND (reference sequence). V gave up 1 base and J gave up 7 bases, with 14 bases separating them. The CDR3 sequence is 15 residues long. CDR3 sequence (DNA): TGTGCCAGTAGTATAGGTCAGGGGAGCGGGAATGAGCAGTTCTTC. Its protein is CASSIGQGSGNEQFF.

The chain carries TRBV7-9 and TRBJ1-5; 8 nucleotides line up with TRBD1. Per the germline V gene, CDR1 is SEHNR and CDR2 is FQNEAQ (reference sequence). The V and J ends lost 1 base and 0 bases, in that order; junction bases with no gene match: 5. CDR3 length equals 17 residues. This CDR3 reads CASSLGTGTNSNQPQHF. In DNA, the CDR3 is TGTGCCAGCAGCTTAGGGACAGGGACGAATAGCAATCAGCCCCAGCATTTT.

The rearrangement links TRBV5-6 to TRBJ2-7; tentative D call: TRBD2 (6 bases). This CDR3 has 16 amino acids. Germline CDR1 is SGHDT and CDR2 is YYEEEE. The ends were cut back, 0 bases at V and 2 bases at J, with 15 bases in the middle. The CDR3 reads CASSLVVGLGPYEQYF. The DNA of the CDR3 is TGTGCCAGCAGCTTGGTAGTGGGACTGGGGCCCTACGAGCAGTACTTC.

The chain carries TRBV6-5 and TRBJ2-5; D is possibly TRBD1 or TRBD2 (5 bases each). Germline V gene lookup returns CDR1 MNHEY and CDR2 SVGAGI. V lost 0 bases to trimming and J lost 5 bases, with 13 bases between them. The CDR3 runs to 15 residues. CDR3 sequence: CASSYSDGGLETQYF. The CDR3 nucleotides are TGTGCCAGCAGTTACTCAGATGGGGGTCTGGAGACCCAGTACTTC.

This chain links TRBV7-9 with TRBJ1-6, with a tentative D call TRBD1 (6 bases). The CDR3 is made up of 14 amino acids. The V and J ends lost 5 bases and 9 bases respectively, with 14 bases between them. Germline CDR1 and CDR2: SEHNR and FQNEAQ (reference sequence). The chain's CDR3 is CASSQDSWSSPLHF. CDR3 coding DNA: TGTGCCAGCAGCCAGGACAGCTGGAGTTCACCCCTCCACTTT.

The chain links TRBV5-1 to TRBJ1-1; D ambiguous. The CDR3 has 13 amino acids. With 0 bases removed from V and 2 bases from J, the gap between germline ends came to 5 bases. Per germline, CDR1 SGHRS and CDR2 YFSETQ. The CDR3 nucleotides read TGCGCCAGCAGCTTGGACAGTAACACTGAAGCTTTCTTT. Translation gives CASSLDSNTEAFF. The whole variable domain, filled in from reference TRBV5-1 and TRBJ1-1, reads KAGVTQTPRYLIKTRGQQVTLSCSPISGHRSVSWYQQTPGQGLQFLFEYFSETQRNKGNFPGRFSGRQFSNSRSEMNVSTLELGDSALYLCASSLDSNTEAFFGQGTRLTVV.

The J gene is TRBJ1-5, the V gene TRBV6-1; 9 bases are shared with TRBD1. This CDR3 comprises 15 residues. V shed 8 bases and J 1 base; nucleotides not matched to a gene: 6. Looked up from germline, CDR1 is MNHNS and CDR2 is SASEGT. The CDR3 spells CASSWTGESNQPQHF. CDR3 coding DNA: TGTGCCAGCTCCTGGACAGGGGAGAGCAATCAGCCCCAGCATTTT.

The chain links TRBV6-5 to TRBJ1-2; 7 bases map to TRBD1. In germline, CDR1 is MNHEY, CDR2 SVGAGI. The CDR3 contains 14 residues. After removal of 2 bases from V and 5 bases from J, the junction contained 5 bases not matched to a gene. In DNA form, the CDR3 reads TGTGCCAGCAGTTACAGAGGGGGCGCATATGGCTACACCTTC. It translates to CASSYRGGAYGYTF.

This chain joins TRBV2 and TRBJ1-6; possible D gene TRBD1, 5 bases. This CDR3 comprises 15 residues. The germline CDR1 and CDR2 sequences are SNHLY and FYNNEI. V dropped 7 bases and J dropped 7 bases, with 17 bases sitting between them. CDR3 residues: CASKDHRTQNSPLHF. The CDR3 DNA is TGTGCCAGCAAAGATCACAGGACACAAAATTCACCCCTCCACTTT.

J is TRBJ2-2 and V is TRBV5-1, with 7 positions matching TRBD2. The V segment lost 4 bases and the J segment 8 bases; nucleotides outside the gene matches: 8. The germline V gene encodes CDR1 SGHRS and CDR2 YFSETQ. The CDR3 is 14 amino acids. The CDR3 here is CASSPPGSGGELFF. The DNA of the CDR3 is TGCGCCAGCAGCCCACCCGGTAGCGGGGGGGAGCTGTTTTTT.

The chain carries TRBV10-2 and TRBJ2-1, with D uncertain. V lost 7 bases and J 7 bases, leaving 8 bases between the germline ends. The germline V gene encodes CDR1 WSHSY and CDR2 SAAADI. This CDR3 comprises 11 residues. The CDR3 DNA is TGCGCCAGCAATGGATGGAATGAGCAGTTCTTC. Residues: CASNGWNEQFF.

The chain recombines TRBV7-3 with TRBJ1-1, with D perhaps matching TRBD1 (5 bases). CDR1 and CDR2 from the germline V gene are SGHTA and FQGTGA. V lost 3 bases and J 5 bases, leaving 19 bases between the germline ends. This CDR3 contains 16 residues. The CDR3, as DNA: TGTGCCAGCAGCTTTGGTGGGGGAGGAGGGGAGACTGAAGCTTTCTTT. Translating it yields CASSFGGGGGETEAFF.

The CDR3 region has the DNA TGTGCCAGCAGCTCCCCGGGGTGGGATACGCAGTATTTT. Translated: CASSSPGWDTQYF. V and J are TRBV5-4 and TRBJ2-3; D is perhaps TRBD2 (5 bases). The CDR3 has 13 residues. CDR1 and CDR2 from the germline V gene are SGHNT and YYREEE (reference sequence). Trimming stripped 3 bases from V and 6 bases from J, with 11 bases between.

The chain has TRBV21-1 and TRBJ2-7; TRBD1, the table's D call, was not compared with the DNA. TRBV21-1 is annotated as a pseudogene. This CDR3 has 15 residues. The CDR3 spells CASSKVRTNSYEQYF. CDR3 bases: TGTGCCAGCAGCAAAGTCAGAACAAACTCCTACGAGCAGTACTTC.

This clone was observed once. J is TRBJ2-3 and V is TRBV5-1; D is perhaps TRBD2 (7 bases). Trimming left V 4 bases short and J 2 bases short, with 11 bases between. Germline lookup yields CDR1 SGHRS and CDR2 YFSETQ. The CDR3 covers 14 residues. This CDR3 reads CASSRGAFTDTQYF. In DNA, the CDR3 is TGCGCCAGCAGCCGGGGGGCCTTCACAGATACGCAGTATTTT.

The chain carries TRBV7-7 and TRBJ1-3, with no clear D. Trimming stripped 3 bases from V and 4 bases from J, with 13 bases between. CDR3 length: 15 residues. The germline gives CDR1 SSHAT, CDR2 FNYEAQ (reference sequence). CDR3 sequence reads: CASSFGPGFGNTIYF. DNA of the CDR3: TGTGCCAGCAGCTTTGGTCCGGGCTTCGGAAACACCATATATTTT. The full variable domain, its missing parts supplied by reference TRBV7-7 and TRBJ1-3, is GAGVSQSPRYKVTKRGQDVTLRCDPISSHATLYWYQQALGQGPEFLTYFNYEAQPDKSGLPSDRFSAERPEGSISTLTIQRTEQRDSAMYRCASSFGPGFGNTIYFGEGSWLTVV.

The chain combines TRBV7-3 with TRBJ2-7; D may be TRBD1 (5 bases). V lost 4 bases and J 7 bases, leaving 11 bases between the germline ends. The V gene's germline CDR1 is SGHTA and CDR2 FQGTGA. The CDR3 covers 12 residues. This CDR3 is CASSSDSIEQYF. The CDR3 coding sequence is TGTGCCAGCAGCTCTGACAGCATAGAGCAGTACTTC.

V gene TRBV5-1 combines with J gene TRBJ2-7; D may be TRBD2 (6 bases). CDR1 is SGHRS, CDR2 YFSETQ, per germline. This CDR3 is built from 14 residues. Trimming stripped 0 bases from V and 7 bases from J, with 14 bases between. The DNA for the CDR3 is TGCGCCAGCAGCTTGGATCCAGGGACTTTAGAGCAGTACTTC. This translates into CASSLDPGTLEQYF.

This chain uses TRBV30 with TRBJ2-1; D not certain. This CDR3 has 11 amino acids. V gave up 0 bases and J gave up 16 bases, with 13 bases separating them. Per germline, CDR1 GTSNPN and CDR2 SVGIG (reference sequence). The CDR3 loop is CAWSVSPLVFF. Written as DNA, the CDR3 is TGTGCCTGGAGTGTGTCCCCCCTAGTATTCTTC.

CDR3 DNA sequence: TGCGCCAGCAGCTTTGCCCTGAGAGGACTAGCGGGGTCTGGGGCCAACGTCCTGACTTTC. Protein: CASSFALRGLAGSGANVLTF. The chain is built from TRBV5-1 and TRBJ2-6; TRBD2 aligns across 12 bases. V shed 2 bases, J shed 1 base, and the junction held 10 bases outside the gene matches. The germline CDR1 and CDR2 sequences are SGHRS and YFSETQ. This CDR3 comprises 20 residues.

The chain couples TRBV4-2 to TRBJ2-6; TRBD2 aligns across 7 bases. The CDR3 is 14 amino acids. J gave up 9 bases and V 1 base, and 3 bases lay outside the gene matches. Germline V gene data show CDR1 as LGHNA and CDR2 as YNFKEQ. CDR3 sequence (DNA): TGTGCCAGCAGCCAAGTCGGGGGGTTCAACGTCCTGACTTTC. It is translated as CASSQVGGFNVLTF.

This chain connects TRBV28 to TRBJ2-1, with 14 bases aligning to TRBD2. Germline CDR1 reads MDHEN; CDR2 reads SYDVKM. The CDR3 has 18 residues. With 8 bases clipped from V and 1 base from J, the junction kept 10 bases outside the gene matches. This chain's CDR3 is CASASGTSGRGSYNEQFF. DNA for the CDR3: TGTGCCAGCGCTTCCGGGACTAGCGGGAGAGGATCCTACAATGAGCAGTTCTTC.

The rearrangement joins TRBV19 to TRBJ2-7; D is perhaps TRBD1 (5 bases). The V and J ends lost 1 base and 1 base respectively, with 11 bases between them. The CDR3 loop spans 15 amino acids. CDR1 and CDR2 (germline): LNHDA, SQIVND (reference sequence). The CDR3 DNA is TGTGCCAGTAGTATAGGGGGCCCCCGATCCTACGAGCAGTACTTC. This encodes CASSIGGPRSYEQYF.

The chain employs TRBV11-1 and TRBJ2-7, with D possibly being TRBD2 (6 bases). Between the trimmed V and J ends, which lost 3 bases and 5 bases, there was a span of 14 bases. Germline CDR1 SGHAT, CDR2 FQDESV (reference sequence). The CDR3 consists of 14 residues. The CDR3 sequence: CASSLEGGGNEQYF. The CDR3 DNA reads TGTGCCAGCAGCTTGGAGGGAGGAGGCAACGAGCAGTACTTC.

J is TRBJ2-5 and V is TRBV6-5, with TRBD1 matching 8 bases. After removal of 2 bases from V and 5 bases from J, the junction contained 4 bases not matched to a gene. The germline CDR1 and CDR2 sequences are MNHEY and SVGAGI. This CDR3 contains 14 residues. The CDR3: CASSYAGGRETQYF. For the CDR3, the DNA is TGTGCCAGCAGTTACGCAGGGGGCAGGGAGACCCAGTACTTC.

This sequence joins TRBV6-6 and TRBJ2-7; 7 nucleotides line up with TRBD1. V dropped 5 bases and J dropped 3; count of bases not matched to a gene: 4. Germline V gene sequence: CDR1 MNHNY, CDR2 SVGAGI (reference sequence). The CDR3 extends over 13 amino acids. CDR3 in DNA: TGTGCCAGCAGTATCCGACAGGGCTACGAGCAGTACTTC. Its translation is CASSIRQGYEQYF.

V is TRBV6-5 and J is TRBJ2-7; 10 nucleotides line up with TRBD1. The length of the CDR3 is 14 residues. The germline CDR1 and CDR2 sequences are MNHEY and SVGAGI. Trimming at V came to 6 bases and at J to 6 bases, leaving 8 bases not matched to a gene. The CDR3 DNA reads TGTGCCAGCAGCCCATGGGACAGGGGATCCGAGCAGTACTTC. It codes for CASSPWDRGSEQYF.

The J gene is TRBJ1-2, the V gene TRBV19; 7 positions match TRBD1. Germline assignment: CDR1 LNHDA and CDR2 SQIVND (reference sequence). There are 16 residues in the CDR3. With V trimmed by 1 base and J by 0 bases, 5 bases remained unmatched. The CDR3: CASSIVLGTANYGYTF. The CDR3 nucleotides are TGTGCCAGTAGTATAGTCTTAGGGACAGCTAACTATGGCTACACCTTC.

J is TRBJ2-5 and V is TRBV9; D is possibly TRBD1 (5 bases). This CDR3 comprises 14 residues. V shed 0 bases and J shed 7 bases, with 13 bases lying between them. Germline loops: CDR1 SGDLS, CDR2 YYNGEE. The CDR3 is CASSVEGNLATQYF. CDR3 coding DNA: TGTGCCAGCAGCGTAGAGGGGAACTTGGCGACCCAGTACTTC.

The V gene is TRBV30, the J gene TRBJ2-7, with 10 positions matching TRBD1. V shed 0 bases and J 4 bases; nucleotides not matched to a gene: 3. Per germline, CDR1 GTSNPN and CDR2 SVGIG (reference sequence). The CDR3 extends over 14 amino acids. The CDR3 DNA reads as TGTGCCTGGAGTGTCGGGACAGGGGATTACGAGCAGTACTTC. This codes for CAWSVGTGDYEQYF.

The sample holds one count of this clone. The rearrangement links TRBV28 to TRBJ1-4; tentatively, D is TRBD1 (5 bases). The CDR3 sequence is 15 residues long. Trimming stripped 3 bases from V and 8 bases from J, with 16 bases between. Germline V gene lookup returns CDR1 MDHEN and CDR2 SYDVKM. CDR3 DNA: TGTGCCAGCAGTTTCAGGTCTCCCGGGGGGGAAAAACTGTTTTTT. Translation gives CASSFRSPGGEKLFF.

CDR3 sequence (DNA): TGTGCCAGCAGCTTATCTGACGCGTACTACAATGAGCAGTTCTTC. This encodes CASSLSDAYYNEQFF. V and J are TRBV11-3 and TRBJ2-1; D ambiguous. Trimming left V 2 bases short and J 3 bases short, with 11 bases between. The V gene's germline CDR1 is SGHNT and CDR2 YENEEA. The CDR3 is 15 amino acids.